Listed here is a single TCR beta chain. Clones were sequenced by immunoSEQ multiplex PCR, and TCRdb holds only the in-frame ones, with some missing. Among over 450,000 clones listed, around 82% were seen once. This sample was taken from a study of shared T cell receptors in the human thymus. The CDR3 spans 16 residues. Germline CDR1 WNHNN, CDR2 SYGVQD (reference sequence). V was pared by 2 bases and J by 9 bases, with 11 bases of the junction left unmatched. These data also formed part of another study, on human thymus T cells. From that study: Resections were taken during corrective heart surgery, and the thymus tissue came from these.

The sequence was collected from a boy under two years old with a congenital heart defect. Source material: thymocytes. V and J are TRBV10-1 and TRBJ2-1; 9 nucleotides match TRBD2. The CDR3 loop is CASSEIGSGSEGEQFF. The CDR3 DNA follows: TGCGCCAGCAGTGAGATAGGTAGCGGGAGTGAGGGTGAGCAGTTCTTC.